The clone carrying this T cell receptor (beta chain) was recorded once. The antigen is not known. CDR3 length: 14 residues. V was pared by 3 bases and J by 6 bases, with 5 bases of the junction left unmatched. Per the germline V gene, CDR1 is SEHNR and CDR2 is FQNEAQ (reference sequence). This sample stems from a study of cytomegalovirus exposure and HLA in healthy donors. Overall study results and limits: Reported results showed that the classifier diagnosed cytomegalovirus status with high specificity and sensitivity. Listed as cytomegalovirus-associated were 150 or so TCR beta chains. Trimming of TCR beta V- and J-genes showed a link, identified in a later analysis, to a missense DCLRE1C variant. Rare TCR sequences predominated, though certain public TCRs were found in many donors.

PCR involved 60 Vbeta and 13 Jbeta primers. Measured with immunoSEQ multiplex PCR; TCRdb has only the in-frame clones, and not every one. The sample consists of 150,000 to 160,000 clones, approximately 80% of them appearing once. J is TRBJ1-2 and V is TRBV7-9, with 9 bases fitting TRBD1. This clonotype was sampled from a young man in good health and CMV-seropositive. Sequencing used PBMCs. CDR3: CASSFGQGHDGYTF. The CDR3 DNA follows: TGTGCCAGCAGCTTTGGACAGGGGCATGATGGCTACACCTTC. Looking up the rest from reference TRBV7-9 and TRBJ1-2 gives the full variable domain: DTGVSQNPRHKITKRGQNVTFRCDPISEHNRLYWYRQTLGQGPEFLTYFQNEAQLEKSRLLSDRFSAERPKGSFSTLEIQRTEQGDSAMYLCASSFGQGHDGYTFGSGTRLTVV.